Below are 27 T cell receptor beta chains sequenced from a single sample in a study of shared clonotypes between healthy human individuals. Sequencing used immunoSEQ multiplex PCR; TCRdb keeps in-frame clones, though not all of them. The table includes about 2.1 million clones, more than 85% detected once. CD45RO-negative, CCR7-positively selected cells formed the naive CD8 fraction, excluding terminally differentiated effector memory CD45RA+ cells. The sample consisted of naive CD8+ T cells from PBMCs. The origin of the receptors is a man aged 18 to 29 in good health. Some clones in this sample may be carry-over from other donors' samples.

The V and J genes are TRBV28 and TRBJ2-2, with D possibly matching TRBD2 (6 bases). Trimming took off 7 bases at V and 5 bases at J, with 17 bases between the two ends. The CDR3 contains 15 residues. The germline V gene encodes CDR1 MDHEN and CDR2 SYDVKM. CDR3 nucleotides: TGTGCCAGCATACTGGGACTGCCGGGGACCGGGGAGCTGTTTTTT. It encodes CASILGLPGTGELFF.

This clone was counted once. This chain uses TRBV18 with TRBJ2-7; the D is unclear. This CDR3 is built from 14 residues. V was shortened by 2 bases and J by 0 bases, with 8 bases between the two germline ends. Germline loops: CDR1 KGHSH, CDR2 LQKENI. The CDR3 reads CASSPGSSSYEQYF. For the CDR3, the DNA is TGTGCCAGCTCACCAGGATCGAGCTCCTACGAGCAGTACTTC.

V and J are TRBV28 and TRBJ2-7; TRBD2 agrees at 11 bases. J gave up 6 bases and V 6 bases, and 7 bases lay outside the gene matches. CDR3 length: 14 residues. The germline V gene encodes CDR1 MDHEN and CDR2 SYDVKM. The CDR3 loop reads CASRTSGILGEQYF. As DNA, the CDR3 is TGTGCCAGCAGGACTAGCGGGATTCTGGGCGAGCAGTACTTC.

This chain uses TRBV29-1 with TRBJ2-1, with D hard to call. The V end lost 3 bases, the J end lost 4 bases, and 7 bases lay between the germline ends. Germline CDR1 is SQVTM and CDR2 is ANQGSEA. The CDR3 runs 12 residues. DNA for the CDR3: TGCAGCGTTGATGTCAGATACAATGAGCAGTTCTTC. Protein: CSVDVRYNEQFF.

The chain recombines TRBV6-6 with TRBJ1-5; D is unresolved. CDR1 and CDR2 from the germline V gene are MNHNY and SVGAGI (reference sequence). The length of the CDR3 is 15 residues. V was clipped by 10 bases and J by 0 bases, with 16 bases between them. This chain's CDR3 is CATREGDYSNQPQHF. The CDR3 DNA reads TGTGCCACACGTGAGGGTGATTATAGCAATCAGCCCCAGCATTTT.

The chain carries TRBV28 and TRBJ2-7, with D possibly matching TRBD1 (5 bases). Trimming pared 3 bases from V and 3 bases from J, leaving 15 bases between. The germline gives CDR1 MDHEN, CDR2 SYDVKM. CDR3 length equals 15 residues. The CDR3 DNA reads as TGTGCCAGCAGTTTTTCAGCGACAGATGACTACGAGCAGTACTTC. Protein product: CASSFSATDDYEQYF. Looking up the rest from reference TRBV28 and TRBJ2-7 gives the full variable domain: DVKVTQSSRYLVKRTGEKVFLECVQDMDHENMFWYRQDPGLGLRLIYFSYDVKMKEKGDIPEGYSVSREKKERFSLILESASTNQTSMYLCASSFSATDDYEQYFGPGTRLTVT.

The chain combines TRBV10-3 with TRBJ2-2; TRBD2 might be the D (5 bases). The CDR3 extends over 15 amino acids. The V and J ends lost 6 bases and 4 bases respectively, with 15 bases between them. Germline CDR1 is ENHRY and CDR2 is SYGVKD. In DNA form, the CDR3 reads TGTGCCATCAGCCAAGCGGTCCCGGGCACCGGGGAGCTGTTTTTT. This gives the protein CAISQAVPGTGELFF.

The rearrangement links TRBV5-1 to TRBJ2-5, with D perhaps matching TRBD2 (5 bases). Germline CDR1 SGHRS, CDR2 YFSETQ. This CDR3 contains 14 residues. Trimming left V 4 bases short and J 4 bases short, with 14 bases between. CDR3 sequence (DNA): TGCGCCAGCAGCACATGGACGGAGGTAGAGACCCAGTACTTC. It codes for CASSTWTEVETQYF.

J is TRBJ2-5 and V is TRBV28, with 8 bases matching TRBD1. The CDR3 loop spans 16 amino acids. V lost 5 bases, J lost 4 bases, and 12 bases stayed unmatched. CDR1 is MDHEN, CDR2 SYDVKM, per germline. The CDR3 here is CASSREDRGLLETQYF. CDR3 DNA sequence: TGTGCCAGCAGTCGTGAAGACAGGGGACTGTTAGAGACCCAGTACTTC.

This chain uses TRBV6-4 with TRBJ1-1; no clear D gene. CDR3 length: 11 residues. V lost 8 bases and J 5 bases, leaving 9 bases between the germline ends. The germline CDR1 and CDR2 sequences are MRHNA and SNTAGT. The CDR3 bases are TGTGCCAGCTTTCGGCGAACTGAAGCTTTCTTT. Its protein product is CASFRRTEAFF.

The CDR3 protein is CASMDREQLNEKLFF. DNA for the CDR3: TGTGCCAGCATGGACAGGGAGCAGCTTAATGAAAAACTGTTTTTT. This chain links TRBV6-1 with TRBJ1-4, with 8 bases matching TRBD1. The CDR3 is 15 residues long. Trimming at V came to 7 bases and at J to 4 bases, leaving 8 bases not matched to a gene. CDR1 and CDR2 from the germline V gene are MNHNS and SASEGT.

V is TRBV27 and J is TRBJ2-1; D is uncertain. Trimming took off 6 bases at V and 6 bases at J, with 12 bases between the two ends. The CDR3 is 13 residues long. Germline loops: CDR1 MNHEY, CDR2 SMNVEV (reference sequence). CDR3 loop: CASRERASNEQFF. CDR3 DNA: TGTGCCAGCAGAGAACGGGCCTCCAATGAGCAGTTCTTC.

In its sample, this clone was seen once. The chain links TRBV4-3 to TRBJ2-7, with 7 positions matching TRBD1. This CDR3 contains 16 residues. The trim removed 0 bases at V and 3 bases at J, leaving 8 bases unmatched. CDR1 is LGHNA, CDR2 YSLEER, per germline. For the CDR3, the DNA is TGCGCCAGCAGCCAAGATTTTTCGGGACAGCTCTACGAGCAGTACTTC. The encoded protein is CASSQDFSGQLYEQYF.

The CDR3 sequence is CAISERLSTYEQYF. The CDR3 bases are TGTGCCATCAGTGAGAGGTTATCAACCTACGAGCAGTACTTC. The V call is TRBV10-3, the J call TRBJ2-7, with D hard to call. CDR1 and CDR2 from the germline V gene are ENHRY and SYGVKD. V lost 2 bases and J 2 bases, leaving 10 bases between the germline ends. The CDR3 is 14 residues long.

As for this clone: The sample carries other DNA sequences with the same CDR3. V and J are TRBV9 and TRBJ2-7, with D tentatively TRBD1 (5 bases). This CDR3 comprises 14 residues. Germline CDR1 is SGDLS and CDR2 is YYNGEE. V was shortened by 3 bases and J by 0 bases, with 10 bases between the two germline ends. The chain's CDR3 is CASSGRDSSYEQYF. The CDR3 DNA sequence: TGTGCCAGCAGCGGCCGAGACAGCTCCTACGAGCAGTACTTC.

The chain links TRBV4-1 to TRBJ2-7; possibly TRBD1 or TRBD2 for D (5 bases each). The ends were cut back, 4 bases at V and 3 bases at J, with 10 bases in the middle. The CDR3 covers 13 residues. Germline lookup yields CDR1 MGHRA and CDR2 YSYEKL. CDR3 nucleotide sequence: TGCGCCAGCAGCCGGGGGAATTTCTACGAGCAGTACTTC. This gives the protein CASSRGNFYEQYF.

The rearrangement links TRBV9 to TRBJ2-3; 11 bases match TRBD2. The CDR3 contains 17 residues. Looked up from germline, CDR1 is SGDLS and CDR2 is YYNGEE. The V segment lost 2 bases and the J segment 2 bases; nucleotides outside the gene matches: 7. Written as DNA, the CDR3 is TGTGCCAGCAGCGTTCCGACTAGCGGGACTCCCACAGATACGCAGTATTTT. It translates to CASSVPTSGTPTDTQYF.

This chain connects TRBV5-1 to TRBJ2-1; D gene unclear. This CDR3 has 13 amino acids. V was pared by 4 bases and J by 6 bases, with 11 bases between. CDR1 and CDR2 from the germline V gene are SGHRS and YFSETQ. CDR3 sequence: CASSLGRSNEQFF. In DNA, the CDR3 is TGCGCCAGCAGCCTCGGTAGGAGCAATGAGCAGTTCTTC.

The chain links TRBV7-8 to TRBJ2-7, with 7 bases that match TRBD1. The CDR3 loop spans 15 amino acids. CDR1 is SGHVS, CDR2 FQNEAQ, per germline. J gave up 2 bases and V 3 bases, and 7 bases lay outside the gene matches. The CDR3 loop reads CASSFGLGQPYEQYF. CDR3 in DNA: TGTGCCAGCAGCTTTGGACTGGGACAGCCCTACGAGCAGTACTTC.

The V call is TRBV19, the J call TRBJ1-2; D may be TRBD1 (5 bases). V was clipped by 9 bases and J by 2 bases, with 7 bases between them. CDR1 and CDR2 (germline): LNHDA, SQIVND (reference sequence). The CDR3 is 11 residues long. The CDR3 coding sequence is TGTGCCAGCCAGGGAAACTATGGCTACACCTTC. Its translation is CASQGNYGYTF. Together with reference TRBV19 and TRBJ1-2, the CDR3 gives the full variable domain: DGGITQSPKYLFRKEGQNVTLSCEQNLNHDAMYWYRQDPGQGLRLIYYSQIVNDFQKGDIAEGYSVSREKKESFPLTVTSAQKNPTAFYLCASQGNYGYTFGSGTRLTVV.

The chain is built from TRBV29-1 and TRBJ2-1; D is unclear. Trimming left V 3 bases short and J 2 bases short, with 8 bases between. In germline, CDR1 is SQVTM, CDR2 ANQGSEA. This CDR3 comprises 13 residues. The CDR3 spells CSVDARAYNEQFF. The CDR3 DNA is TGCAGCGTTGACGCCCGGGCCTACAATGAGCAGTTCTTC.

V is TRBV6-1 and J is TRBJ2-3; a possible D gene is TRBD1 (6 bases). Per germline, CDR1 MNHNS and CDR2 SASEGT. V lost 4 bases and J lost 1, with 15 bases in between. The CDR3 is 16 residues long. The CDR3 loop reads CASSGSLQGRTDTQYF. The CDR3 nucleotides read TGTGCCAGCAGTGGGTCCTTACAGGGTCGCACAGATACGCAGTATTTT.

The CDR3 spells CASRQWGSGNTIYF. CDR3 nucleotides: TGTGCCAGCAGACAGTGGGGCTCTGGAAACACCATATATTTT. The chain links TRBV28 to TRBJ1-3; D not certain. There are 14 residues in the CDR3. The V end lost 6 bases, the J end lost 0 bases, and 9 bases lay between the germline ends. Germline lookup yields CDR1 MDHEN and CDR2 SYDVKM.

The J gene is TRBJ2-2, the V gene TRBV7-6; D is undetermined. Trimming took off 3 bases at V and 3 bases at J, with 8 bases between the two ends. The CDR3 has 14 amino acids. Per the germline V gene, CDR1 is SGHVS and CDR2 is FNYEAQ. CDR3 region: CASSFKAYTGELFF. The CDR3 DNA reads as TGTGCCAGCAGCTTTAAAGCGTACACCGGGGAGCTGTTTTTT.

The chain employs TRBV9 and TRBJ2-4; D unclear. The CDR3 length is 12 residues. Germline CDR1 and CDR2: SGDLS and YYNGEE. V lost 3 bases, J lost 10 bases, and 11 bases lay in between. In DNA, the CDR3 is TGTGCCAGCAGCGAAAATGTAGGTATTCAGTACTTC. This translates into CASSENVGIQYF.

The V gene is TRBV7-9, the J gene TRBJ2-3; 10 nucleotides align to TRBD1. V shed 4 bases and J 4 bases; nucleotides not matched to a gene: 8. The CDR3 spans 16 residues. Germline V gene sequence: CDR1 SEHNR, CDR2 FQNEAQ (reference sequence). In nucleotides, the CDR3 is TGTGCCAGCAGCTCGCCCGGGACAGGGGAGCCAGATACGCAGTATTTT. This sequence encodes CASSSPGTGEPDTQYF. Combining the CDR3 with reference TRBV7-9 and TRBJ2-3 gives the whole variable domain DTGVSQNPRHKITKRGQNVTFRCDPISEHNRLYWYRQTLGQGPEFLTYFQNEAQLEKSRLLSDRFSAERPKGSFSTLEIQRTEQGDSAMYLCASSSPGTGEPDTQYFGPGTRLTVL.

The V gene is TRBV28, the J gene TRBJ2-6, with 9 bases that match TRBD2. The V segment lost 2 bases and the J segment 0 bases; nucleotides outside the gene matches: 11. This CDR3 region has 20 residues. CDR1 is MDHEN, CDR2 SYDVKM, per germline. The CDR3 region has the DNA TGTGCCAGCAGTTTAACAGCGGGAGGACTCCCATACTCTGGGGCCAACGTCCTGACTTTC. This sequence encodes CASSLTAGGLPYSGANVLTF.